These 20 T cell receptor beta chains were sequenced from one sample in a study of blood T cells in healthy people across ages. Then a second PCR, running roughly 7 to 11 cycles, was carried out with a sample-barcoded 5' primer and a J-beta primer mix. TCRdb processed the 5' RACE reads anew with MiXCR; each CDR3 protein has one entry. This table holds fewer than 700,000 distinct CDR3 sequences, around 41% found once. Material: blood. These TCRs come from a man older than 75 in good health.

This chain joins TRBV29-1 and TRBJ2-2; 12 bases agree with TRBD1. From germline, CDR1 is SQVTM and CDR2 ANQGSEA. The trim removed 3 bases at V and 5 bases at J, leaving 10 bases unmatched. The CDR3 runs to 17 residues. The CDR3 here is CSVDFGRDRGRTGELFF. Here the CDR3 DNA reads TGCAGCGTTGATTTCGGCCGGGACAGGGGGCGGACCGGGGAGCTGTTTTTT.

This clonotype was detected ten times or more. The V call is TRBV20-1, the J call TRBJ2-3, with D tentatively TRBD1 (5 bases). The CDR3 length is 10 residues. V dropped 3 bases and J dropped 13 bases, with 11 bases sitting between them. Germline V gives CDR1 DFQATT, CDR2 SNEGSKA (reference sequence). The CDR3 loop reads CSASAGLEYF. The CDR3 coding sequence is TGCAGTGCTAGTGCAGGGTTGGAGTATTTT.

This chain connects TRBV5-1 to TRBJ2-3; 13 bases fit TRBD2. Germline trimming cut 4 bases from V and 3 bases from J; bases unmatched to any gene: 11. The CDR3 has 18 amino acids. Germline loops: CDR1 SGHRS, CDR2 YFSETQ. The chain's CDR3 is CASSQRLAGGHRTDTQYF. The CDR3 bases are TGCGCCAGCAGCCAACGACTAGCGGGAGGACATAGGACAGATACGCAGTATTTT.

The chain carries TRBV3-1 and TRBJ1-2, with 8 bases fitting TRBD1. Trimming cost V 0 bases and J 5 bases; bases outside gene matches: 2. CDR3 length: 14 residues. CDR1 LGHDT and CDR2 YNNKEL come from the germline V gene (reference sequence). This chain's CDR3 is CASSQETGAYGYTF. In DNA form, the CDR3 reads TGTGCCAGCAGCCAAGAGACAGGGGCATATGGCTACACCTTC.

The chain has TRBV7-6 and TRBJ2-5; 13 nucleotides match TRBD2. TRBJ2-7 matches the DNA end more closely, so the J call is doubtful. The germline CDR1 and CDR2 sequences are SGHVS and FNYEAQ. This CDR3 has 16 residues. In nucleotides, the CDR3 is TGTGCCAGCAGCCGCGGGACTAGCGGGACGTTGGGCGAGCAGTACTTC. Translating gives CASSRGTSGTLGEQYF.

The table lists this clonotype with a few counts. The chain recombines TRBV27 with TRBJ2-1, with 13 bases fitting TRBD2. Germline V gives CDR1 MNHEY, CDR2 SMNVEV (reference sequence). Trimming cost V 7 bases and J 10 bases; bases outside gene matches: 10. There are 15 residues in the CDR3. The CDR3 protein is CASKPLAGGPREQFF. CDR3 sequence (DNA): TGTGCCAGCAAACCACTAGCGGGAGGGCCTCGGGAGCAGTTCTTC.

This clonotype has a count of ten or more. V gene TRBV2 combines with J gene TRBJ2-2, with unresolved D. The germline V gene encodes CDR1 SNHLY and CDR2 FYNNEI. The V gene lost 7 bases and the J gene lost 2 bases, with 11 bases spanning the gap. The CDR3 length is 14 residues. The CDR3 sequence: CASIWAQNTGELFF. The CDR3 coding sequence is TGTGCCAGCATATGGGCACAAAACACCGGGGAGCTGTTTTTT.

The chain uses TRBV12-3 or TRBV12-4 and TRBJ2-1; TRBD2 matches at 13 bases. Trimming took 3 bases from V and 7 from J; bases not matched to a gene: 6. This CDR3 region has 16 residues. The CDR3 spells CASSFPGLAGVNEQFF. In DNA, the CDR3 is TGTGCCAGCAGTTTCCCCGGACTAGCGGGAGTGAATGAGCAGTTCTTC.

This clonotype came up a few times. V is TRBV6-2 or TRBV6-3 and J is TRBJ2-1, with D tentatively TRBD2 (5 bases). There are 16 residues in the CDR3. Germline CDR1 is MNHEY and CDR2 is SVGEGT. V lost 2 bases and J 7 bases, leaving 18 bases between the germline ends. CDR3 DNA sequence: TGTGCCAGCAGTTACCGGGTAACGGGGTGGAGGAATGAGCAGTTCTTC. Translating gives CASSYRVTGWRNEQFF.

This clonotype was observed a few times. CDR3 nucleotide sequence: TGTGCCAGCAGCTTCTCCGCGGGGGACCTAGCTAGCACAGATACGCAGTATTTT. Its protein product is CASSFSAGDLASTDTQYF. This chain connects TRBV7-9 to TRBJ2-3; 7 nucleotides align to TRBD2. This CDR3 has 18 residues. With 3 bases clipped from V and 0 bases from J, the junction kept 12 bases outside the gene matches. Germline CDR1 SEHNR, CDR2 FQNEAQ (reference sequence).

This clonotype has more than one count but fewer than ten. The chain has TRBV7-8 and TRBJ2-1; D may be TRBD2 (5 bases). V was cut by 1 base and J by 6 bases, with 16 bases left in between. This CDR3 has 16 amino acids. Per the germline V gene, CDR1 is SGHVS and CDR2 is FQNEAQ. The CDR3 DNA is TGTGCCAGCAGCTTAGGGTTTGGAGCGGCCCCCAATGAGCAGTTCTTC. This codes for CASSLGFGAAPNEQFF.

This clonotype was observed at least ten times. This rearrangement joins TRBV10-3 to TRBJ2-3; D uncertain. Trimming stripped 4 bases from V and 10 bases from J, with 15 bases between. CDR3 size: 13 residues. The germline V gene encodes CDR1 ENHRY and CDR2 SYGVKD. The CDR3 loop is CAISGGPEYPQYF. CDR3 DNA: TGTGCCATCAGTGGTGGCCCGGAGTATCCGCAGTATTTT.

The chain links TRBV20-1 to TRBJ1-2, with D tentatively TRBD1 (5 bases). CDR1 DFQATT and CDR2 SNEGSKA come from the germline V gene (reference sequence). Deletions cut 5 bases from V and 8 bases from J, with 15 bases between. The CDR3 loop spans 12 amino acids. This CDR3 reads CSAQPLNRGYTF. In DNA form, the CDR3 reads TGCAGTGCTCAACCCCTTAACAGGGGCTACACCTTC.

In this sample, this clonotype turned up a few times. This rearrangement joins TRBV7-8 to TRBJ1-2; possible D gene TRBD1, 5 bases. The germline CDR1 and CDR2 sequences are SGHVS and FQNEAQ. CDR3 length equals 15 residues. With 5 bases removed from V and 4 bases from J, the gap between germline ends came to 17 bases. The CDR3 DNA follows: TGTGCCAGCAGCCTAGGGTACGGGGGATCCTATGGCTACACCTTC. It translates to CASSLGYGGSYGYTF.

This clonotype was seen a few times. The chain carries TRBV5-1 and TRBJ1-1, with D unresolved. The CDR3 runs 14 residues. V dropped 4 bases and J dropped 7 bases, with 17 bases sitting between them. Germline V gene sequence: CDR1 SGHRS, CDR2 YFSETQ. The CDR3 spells CASSLRTSASEAFF. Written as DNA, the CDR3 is TGCGCCAGCAGCCTTCGAACATCGGCCAGTGAAGCTTTCTTT.

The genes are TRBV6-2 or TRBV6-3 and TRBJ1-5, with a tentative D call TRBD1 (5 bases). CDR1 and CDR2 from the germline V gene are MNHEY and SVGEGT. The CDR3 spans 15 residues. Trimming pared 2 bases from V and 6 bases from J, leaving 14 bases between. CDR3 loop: CASSYGDLGAQPQHF. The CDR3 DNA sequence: TGTGCCAGCAGTTACGGGGACCTAGGGGCTCAGCCCCAGCATTTT.

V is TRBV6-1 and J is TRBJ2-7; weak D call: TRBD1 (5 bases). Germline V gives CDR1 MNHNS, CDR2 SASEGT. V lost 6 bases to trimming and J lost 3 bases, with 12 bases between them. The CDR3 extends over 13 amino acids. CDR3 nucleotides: TGTGCCAGCAGGGAGACAGTAGACTACGAGCAGTACTTC. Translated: CASRETVDYEQYF.

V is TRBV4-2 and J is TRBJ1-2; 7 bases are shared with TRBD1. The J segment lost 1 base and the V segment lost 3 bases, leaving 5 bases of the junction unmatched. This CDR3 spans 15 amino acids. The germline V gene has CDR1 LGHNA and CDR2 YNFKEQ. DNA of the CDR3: TGTGCCAGCAGCCAGGGGGACAGAATTAACTATGGCTACACCTTC. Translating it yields CASSQGDRINYGYTF.

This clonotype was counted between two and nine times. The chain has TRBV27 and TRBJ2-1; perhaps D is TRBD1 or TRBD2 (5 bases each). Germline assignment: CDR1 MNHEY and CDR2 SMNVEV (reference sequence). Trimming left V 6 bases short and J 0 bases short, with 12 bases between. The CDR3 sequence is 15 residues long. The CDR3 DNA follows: TGTGCCAGCAGGGGGGACCCGAGCTCCTACAATGAGCAGTTCTTC. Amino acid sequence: CASRGDPSSYNEQFF.

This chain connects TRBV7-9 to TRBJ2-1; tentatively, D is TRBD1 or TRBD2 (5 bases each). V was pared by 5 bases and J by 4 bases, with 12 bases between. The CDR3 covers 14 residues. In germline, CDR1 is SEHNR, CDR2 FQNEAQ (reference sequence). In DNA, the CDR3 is TGTGCCAGCAGCCAAAGAGGGGATTACAATGAGCAGTTCTTC. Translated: CASSQRGDYNEQFF.